This T cell receptor beta chain came from a study of cytomegalovirus exposure and HLA in healthy donors. Overall study results and limits: A later analysis reportedly found that, within productive TCRs, an Asian-associated ancestry cluster had fewer N-insertions than the mean observed across the roughly 700 donors.

This CDR3 comprises 15 residues. With 1 base removed from V and 0 bases from J, the gap between germline ends came to 7 bases. Germline V gives CDR1 SGHVS, CDR2 FNYEAQ. To note about this clone: Antigen unknown.

Healthy people donating bone marrow made up the donors. 60 Vbeta and 13 Jbeta primers were used in PCR. Libraries were prepared by immunoSEQ multiplex PCR; TCRdb keeps only in-frame clonotypes and omits some of them. The repertoire includes about 160,000 clones, roughly 80% of them detected once, and about 2.4% sits in the top ten. The TCR was taken from a male donor in good health and CMV-seronegative. The V gene is TRBV7-6, the J gene TRBJ2-1; D is ambiguous. The material sequenced was PBMCs. In DNA form, the CDR3 reads TGTGCCAGCAGCTTAGATCGGAGCTCCTACAATGAGCAGTTCTTC. Protein: CASSLDRSSYNEQFF.